A selection of T cell receptor beta chains follows, all from one sample in a study of shared clonotypes between healthy human individuals. Produced via immunoSEQ multiplex PCR; TCRdb's table is partial and in-frame only. The sample has 450,000 to 500,000 clones; around three quarters are singletons. Sequencing was carried out using PBMCs. The receptors originated from a middle-aged woman in good health. Some clones in this sample may be carry-over from other donors' samples. The CDR3 runs from the conserved cysteine through the conserved F or W. A D gene is named only where the DNA matches it firmly. A clone size is listed for some rows: how often the clone was seen (once, few, many), or a class if it is expanded.

j_gene: TRBJ2-5; d_gene: TRBD2; v_gene: TRBV5-1; abundance: .; CDR3aa: CASSKSALAGGETQYF; CDR3nt: TGCGCCAGCAGCAAATCAGCCCTAGCGGGAGGAGAGACCCAGTACTTC
j_gene: TRBJ1-5; d_gene: .; v_gene: TRBV30; abundance: .; CDR3aa: CACHGLPNQPQHF; CDR3nt: TGTGCCTGTCATGGACTGCCCAATCAGCCCCAGCATTTT
j_gene: TRBJ1-5; d_gene: .; v_gene: TRBV2; abundance: few; CDR3aa: CASSAGVNQPQHF; CDR3nt: TGTGCCAGCAGTGCAGGGGTGAATCAGCCCCAGCATTTT
j_gene: TRBJ1-5; d_gene: .; v_gene: TRBV19; abundance: .; CDR3aa: CASSWAGGNQPQHF; CDR3nt: TGTGCCAGTAGTTGGGCAGGGGGCAATCAGCCCCAGCATTTT
j_gene: TRBJ1-2; d_gene: TRBD1; v_gene: TRBV11-1; abundance: few; CDR3aa: CASSTSWDRKTF; CDR3nt: TGTGCCAGCAGCACTAGCTGGGACAGAAAGACCTTC
j_gene: TRBJ2-5; d_gene: TRBD1; v_gene: TRBV25-1; abundance: .; CDR3aa: CASSEPGTVETQYF; CDR3nt: TGTGCCAGCAGTGAACCCGGGACAGTAGAGACCCAGTACTTC
j_gene: TRBJ2-2; d_gene: .; v_gene: TRBV30; abundance: .; CDR3aa: CAWSVRGTNTGELFF; CDR3nt: TGTGCCTGGAGTGTAAGGGGTACGAACACCGGGGAGCTGTTTTTT
j_gene: TRBJ2-7; d_gene: .; v_gene: TRBV5-1; abundance: .; CDR3aa: CASSLSTDFYEQYF; CDR3nt: TGCGCCAGCAGCTTGTCTACGGATTTCTACGAGCAGTACTTC
j_gene: TRBJ1-3; d_gene: TRBD1; v_gene: TRBV7-9; abundance: once; CDR3aa: CASSPRQGVRNTIYF; CDR3nt: TGTGCCAGCAGCCCCCGACAGGGGGTGAGAAACACCATATATTTT
j_gene: TRBJ2-7; d_gene: TRBD2; v_gene: TRBV28; abundance: many; CDR3aa: CASSQRGLLTRVYEQYF; CDR3nt: TGTGCCAGCAGCCAACGGGGACTACTCACGAGGGTCTACGAGCAGTACTTC
j_gene: TRBJ2-2; d_gene: TRBD2; v_gene: TRBV30; abundance: few; CDR3aa: CAWSEGGVTGELFF; CDR3nt: TGTGCCTGGAGTGAGGGAGGGGTGACCGGGGAGCTGTTTTTT
j_gene: TRBJ2-1; d_gene: TRBD2; v_gene: TRBV2; abundance: .; CDR3aa: CASRRGAGVHSYNEQFF; CDR3nt: TGTGCCAGCAGGAGGGGAGCGGGGGTCCACTCCTACAATGAGCAGTTCTTC
j_gene: TRBJ2-5; d_gene: .; v_gene: TRBV2; abundance: once; CDR3aa: CASVPLEGEETQYF; CDR3nt: TGTGCCAGCGTCCCTCTAGAAGGAGAGGAGACCCAGTACTTC
j_gene: TRBJ2-1; d_gene: TRBD2; v_gene: TRBV7-9; abundance: once; CDR3aa: CASRHPGLAGIRNEQFF; CDR3nt: TGTGCCAGCAGACATCCGGGACTAGCGGGAATCAGGAATGAGCAGTTCTTC
j_gene: TRBJ1-5; d_gene: TRBD1; v_gene: TRBV28; abundance: few; CDR3aa: CASSIRTGGQPQHF; CDR3nt: TGTGCCAGCAGTATACGCACAGGGGGCCAGCCCCAGCATTTT
j_gene: TRBJ2-5; d_gene: .; v_gene: TRBV7-3; abundance: .; CDR3aa: CASSKKRSGETQYF; CDR3nt: TGTGCCAGCAGCAAAAAACGTTCCGGGGAGACCCAGTACTTC
j_gene: TRBJ2-5; d_gene: .; v_gene: TRBV5-1; abundance: .; CDR3aa: CASSLGRRETQYF; CDR3nt: TGCGCCAGCAGCTTGGGCAGGAGGGAGACCCAGTACTTC
j_gene: TRBJ2-3; d_gene: TRBD1; v_gene: TRBV10-2; abundance: .; CDR3aa: CASSHPGTGARDTQYF; CDR3nt: TGCGCCAGCAGCCACCCGGGGACAGGGGCAAGGGATACGCAGTATTTT
j_gene: TRBJ1-4; d_gene: TRBD1; v_gene: TRBV28; abundance: .; CDR3aa: CASNPTGSADEKLFF; CDR3nt: TGTGCCAGCAATCCGACAGGGAGCGCGGATGAAAAACTGTTTTTT
j_gene: TRBJ1-5; d_gene: .; v_gene: TRBV28; abundance: few; CDR3aa: CASSARIGPNQPQHF; CDR3nt: TGTGCCAGCAGTGCCCGCATTGGACCGAATCAGCCCCAGCATTTT
j_gene: TRBJ2-1; d_gene: TRBD1; v_gene: TRBV19; abundance: .; CDR3aa: CASSIRTGGEQFF; CDR3nt: TGTGCCAGTAGTATAAGGACAGGTGGGGAGCAGTTCTTC
j_gene: TRBJ2-3; d_gene: .; v_gene: TRBV7-2; abundance: .; CDR3aa: CASSLVGQPSTDTQYF; CDR3nt: TGTGCCAGCAGCTTAGTAGGCCAGCCTAGCACAGATACGCAGTATTTT
j_gene: TRBJ1-1; d_gene: TRBD1; v_gene: TRBV18; abundance: .; CDR3aa: CASSFSDREAFF; CDR3nt: TGTGCCAGCTCATTTAGTGACAGGGAGGCTTTCTTT
j_gene: TRBJ2-1; d_gene: TRBD2; v_gene: TRBV27; abundance: .; CDR3aa: CASKGLAGIVEQFF; CDR3nt: TGTGCCAGTAAGGGACTAGCGGGAATTGTTGAGCAGTTCTTC
j_gene: TRBJ2-7; d_gene: TRBD2; v_gene: TRBV4-2; abundance: .; CDR3aa: CASSQDLLAGSYEQYF; CDR3nt: TGTGCCAGCAGCCAAGATCTGCTAGCGGGTAGCTACGAGCAGTACTTC
j_gene: TRBJ1-1; d_gene: TRBD1; v_gene: TRBV7-9; abundance: .; CDR3aa: CASSINRGLIDMNTEAFF; CDR3nt: TGTGCCAGCAGCATTAACAGGGGCCTAATAGACATGAACACTGAAGCTTTCTTT
j_gene: TRBJ2-3; d_gene: TRBD1; v_gene: TRBV19; abundance: .; CDR3aa: CASSRGQNTDTQYF; CDR3nt: TGTGCCAGTAGTAGGGGACAGAACACAGATACGCAGTATTTT
j_gene: TRBJ2-7; d_gene: .; v_gene: TRBV18; abundance: .; CDR3aa: CASSLGVSSLAYEQYF; CDR3nt: TGTGCCAGCTCGCTGGGAGTTTCGTCCCTAGCCTACGAGCAGTACTTC
j_gene: TRBJ2-3; d_gene: TRBD2; v_gene: TRBV15; abundance: .; CDR3aa: CATSRDGGLGTDTQYF; CDR3nt: TGTGCCACCAGCAGAGACGGGGGGTTGGGCACAGATACGCAGTATTTT
j_gene: TRBJ2-1; d_gene: .; v_gene: TRBV5-1; abundance: .; CDR3aa: CASSLEYSDEDEQFF; CDR3nt: TGCGCCAGCAGCTTGGAGTACAGCGACGAGGATGAGCAGTTCTTC
j_gene: TRBJ2-1; d_gene: TRBD2; v_gene: TRBV2; abundance: few; CDR3aa: CASSPSSGRANNEQFF; CDR3nt: TGTGCCAGCAGTCCTTCTAGCGGGAGGGCCAACAATGAGCAGTTCTTC
j_gene: TRBJ2-1; d_gene: .; v_gene: TRBV7-8; abundance: .; CDR3aa: CASSLGVQGSSYNEQFF; CDR3nt: TGTGCCAGCAGCTTAGGAGTGCAGGGAAGCTCCTACAATGAGCAGTTCTTC
j_gene: TRBJ2-7; d_gene: TRBD1; v_gene: TRBV7-3; abundance: .; CDR3aa: CASSFGQGNYEQYF; CDR3nt: TGTGCCAGCAGTTTCGGACAGGGAAATTACGAGCAGTACTTC
j_gene: TRBJ1-2; d_gene: .; v_gene: TRBV18; abundance: .; CDR3aa: CASSPRQAEGDGYTF; CDR3nt: TGTGCCAGCTCACCCCGACAGGCTGAGGGAGACGGCTACACCTTC
j_gene: TRBJ2-2; d_gene: .; v_gene: TRBV7-3; abundance: .; CDR3aa: CASSLNPVVNTGELFF; CDR3nt: TGTGCCAGCAGCTTAAACCCGGTTGTGAACACCGGGGAGCTGTTTTTT
j_gene: TRBJ2-1; d_gene: TRBD2; v_gene: TRBV5-1; abundance: few; CDR3aa: CASSLAPAGSYNEQFF; CDR3nt: TGCGCCAGCAGCTTGGCACCAGCGGGGTCCTACAATGAGCAGTTCTTC
j_gene: TRBJ2-2; d_gene: TRBD2; v_gene: TRBV30; abundance: .; CDR3aa: CAWRTSGTGELFF; CDR3nt: TGTGCCTGGAGGACTAGCGGGACCGGGGAGCTGTTTTTT
j_gene: TRBJ2-3; d_gene: .; v_gene: TRBV5-4; abundance: .; CDR3aa: CASSFVAGVSDTQYF; CDR3nt: TGTGCCAGCAGCTTTGTGGCGGGTGTTTCAGATACGCAGTATTTT
j_gene: TRBJ2-7; d_gene: TRBD2; v_gene: TRBV28; abundance: .; CDR3aa: CASSRGLALEQYF; CDR3nt: TGTGCCAGCAGCCGGGGACTAGCCCTCGAGCAGTACTTC
j_gene: TRBJ2-6; d_gene: .; v_gene: TRBV30; abundance: .; CDR3aa: CAWSDRDWANVLTF; CDR3nt: TGTGCCTGGAGTGACCGGGACTGGGCCAACGTCCTGACTTTC
j_gene: TRBJ2-2; d_gene: TRBD1; v_gene: TRBV7-3; abundance: once; CDR3aa: CASSLSQGASGELFF; CDR3nt: TGTGCCAGCAGCCTCTCACAGGGGGCGAGCGGGGAGCTGTTTTTT
j_gene: TRBJ2-5; d_gene: .; v_gene: TRBV7-9; abundance: .; CDR3aa: CASSAQGVGETQYF; CDR3nt: TGTGCCAGCAGCGCCCAGGGAGTCGGAGAGACCCAGTACTTC
j_gene: TRBJ2-7; d_gene: .; v_gene: TRBV5-1; abundance: .; CDR3aa: CASSFGYEQYF; CDR3nt: TGCGCCAGCAGCTTTGGCTACGAGCAGTACTTC
j_gene: TRBJ2-2; d_gene: .; v_gene: TRBV4-2; abundance: once; CDR3aa: CASSLTGTPNTGELFF; CDR3nt: TGTGCCAGCAGCCTCACCGGGACTCCGAACACCGGGGAGCTGTTTTTT
j_gene: TRBJ1-2; d_gene: .; v_gene: TRBV5-1; abundance: .; CDR3aa: CASSLASTRRVHGYTF; CDR3nt: TGCGCCAGCAGCTTGGCCTCCACGCGCAGGGTCCATGGCTACACCTTC
j_gene: TRBJ1-5; d_gene: TRBD1; v_gene: TRBV6-1; abundance: many; CDR3aa: CASSDGTGGRNQPQHF; CDR3nt: TGTGCCAGCAGTGACGGGACAGGGGGGCGCAATCAGCCCCAGCATTTT
j_gene: TRBJ2-7; d_gene: TRBD1; v_gene: TRBV5-4; abundance: .; CDR3aa: CASSPKGGTGSYYEQYF; CDR3nt: TGTGCCAGCAGCCCTAAAGGGGGGACAGGGTCTTACTACGAGCAGTACTTC
j_gene: TRBJ1-5; d_gene: .; v_gene: TRBV30; abundance: few; CDR3aa: CAWSRGPPRNQPQHF; CDR3nt: TGTGCCTGGTCGCGGGGGCCCCCTCGGAATCAGCCCCAGCATTTT